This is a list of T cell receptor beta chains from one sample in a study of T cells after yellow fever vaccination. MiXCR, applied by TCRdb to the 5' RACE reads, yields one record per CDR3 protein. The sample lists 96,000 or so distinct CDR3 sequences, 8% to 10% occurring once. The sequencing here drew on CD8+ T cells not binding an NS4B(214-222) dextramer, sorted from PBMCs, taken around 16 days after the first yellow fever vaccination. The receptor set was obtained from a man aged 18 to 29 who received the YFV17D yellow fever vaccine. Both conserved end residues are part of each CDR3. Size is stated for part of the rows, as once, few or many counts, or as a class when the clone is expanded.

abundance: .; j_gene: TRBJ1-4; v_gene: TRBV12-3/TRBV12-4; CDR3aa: CASSLAPGMEKLFF
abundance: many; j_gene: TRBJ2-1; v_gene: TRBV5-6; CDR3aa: CASTTGNEQFF
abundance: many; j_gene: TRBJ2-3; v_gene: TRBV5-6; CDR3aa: CASTLEPLTDTQYF
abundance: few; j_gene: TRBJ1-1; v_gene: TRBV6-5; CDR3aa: CASSFVVRYRNTEAFF
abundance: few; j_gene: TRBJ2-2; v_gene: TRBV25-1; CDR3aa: CATSPYSTGELFF
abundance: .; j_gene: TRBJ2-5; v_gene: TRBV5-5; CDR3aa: CASSVIAGGQETQYF
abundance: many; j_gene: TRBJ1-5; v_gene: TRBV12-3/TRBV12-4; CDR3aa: CASSPGQGHQPQHF
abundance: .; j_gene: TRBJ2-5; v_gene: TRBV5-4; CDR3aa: CASSPSTGEQETQYF
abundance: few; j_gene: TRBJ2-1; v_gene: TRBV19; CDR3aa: CASSLQGNGAYNEQFF
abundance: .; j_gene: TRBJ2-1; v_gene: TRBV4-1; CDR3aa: CASSTPSGAYNEQFF
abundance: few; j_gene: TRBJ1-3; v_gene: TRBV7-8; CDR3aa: CASSRSGLGNTIYF
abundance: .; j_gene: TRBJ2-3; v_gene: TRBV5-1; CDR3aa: CASNSEWDSRTDTQYF
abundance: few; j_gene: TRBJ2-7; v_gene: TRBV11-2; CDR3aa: CASSLGEGSYEQYF
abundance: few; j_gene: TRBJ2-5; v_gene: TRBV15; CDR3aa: CATSPGDSLSVETQYF
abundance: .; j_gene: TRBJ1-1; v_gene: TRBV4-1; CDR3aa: CASSQDIDGDNEAFF
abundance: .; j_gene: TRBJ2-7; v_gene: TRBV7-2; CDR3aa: CASSLGSGGTYEQYF
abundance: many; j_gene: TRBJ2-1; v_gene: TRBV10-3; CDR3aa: CAITRTSGGVYNEQFF
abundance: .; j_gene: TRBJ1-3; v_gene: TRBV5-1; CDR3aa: CSSSLDRGTGNTIYF
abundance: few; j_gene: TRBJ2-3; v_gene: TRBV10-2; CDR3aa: CASTWGKASTDTQYF
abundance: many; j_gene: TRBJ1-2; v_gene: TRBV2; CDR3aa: CASSAGGGYGYTF
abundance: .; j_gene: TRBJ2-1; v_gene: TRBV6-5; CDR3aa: CASTSEGLAGESSYNEQFF
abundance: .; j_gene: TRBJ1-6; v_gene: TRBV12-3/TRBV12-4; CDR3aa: CASSHSVSPLHF
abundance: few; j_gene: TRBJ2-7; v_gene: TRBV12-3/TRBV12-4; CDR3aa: CASSLGVSYEQYF
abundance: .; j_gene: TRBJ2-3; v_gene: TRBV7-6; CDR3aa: CASSLEWAGGIADMQYF
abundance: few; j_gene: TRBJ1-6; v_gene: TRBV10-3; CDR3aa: CAIKQEGHNSPLHF
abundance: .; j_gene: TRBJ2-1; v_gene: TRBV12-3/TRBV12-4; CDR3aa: CASSLVGQGLLDEQFF
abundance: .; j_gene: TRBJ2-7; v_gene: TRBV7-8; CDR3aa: CASGGQGSSYEQYF
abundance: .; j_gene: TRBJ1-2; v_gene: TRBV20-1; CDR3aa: CSARSGVTKGYTF
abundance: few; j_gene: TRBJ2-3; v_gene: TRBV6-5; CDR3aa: CASSYDLRGSTDTQYF
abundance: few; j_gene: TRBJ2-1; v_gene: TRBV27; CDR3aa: CASSLSRTHAGYNEQFF
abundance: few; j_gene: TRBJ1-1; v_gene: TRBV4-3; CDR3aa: CASTSTVGYTNTEAFF
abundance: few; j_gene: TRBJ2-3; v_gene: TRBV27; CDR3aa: CASSRLDTDTQYF
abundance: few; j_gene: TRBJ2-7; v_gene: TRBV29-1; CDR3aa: CSVGPGTAYEQYF
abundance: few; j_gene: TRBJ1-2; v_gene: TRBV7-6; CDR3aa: CASSSGQGVSDGYTF
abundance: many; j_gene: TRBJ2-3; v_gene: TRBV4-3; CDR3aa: CASSQVGRAGGWTDTQYF
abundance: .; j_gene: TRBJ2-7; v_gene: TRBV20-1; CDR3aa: CCARDLRGSSSYEQYF
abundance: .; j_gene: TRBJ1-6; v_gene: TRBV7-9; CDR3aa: CASSALQGFNSPLHF
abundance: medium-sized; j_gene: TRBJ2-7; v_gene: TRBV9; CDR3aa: CASSLAGDDYEQYF